These 29 T cell receptor beta chains originate from one sample sequenced in a study of blood T cell repertoires in COVID-19. Profiling relied on immunoSEQ multiplex PCR, and the TCRdb table lists in-frame clones only, not all of them. The sample consists of around 480,000 clones, around 90% of them appearing once. Sequenced material: PBMCs or T cells enriched from blood (not recorded which). These receptors were collected from a woman aged 18-29 years who had recovered from COVID-19.

V gene TRBV6-4 combines with J gene TRBJ2-5, with 8 bases matching TRBD2. Germline CDR1 and CDR2: MRHNA and SNTAGT. Losses at the gene ends were 10 bases for V and 2 bases for J; bases not matched to a gene: 9. This CDR3 has 14 residues. The CDR3 is CATQTSEIQETQYF. The CDR3 coding sequence is TGTGCCACCCAGACTAGCGAGATTCAAGAGACCCAGTACTTC.

This sequence joins TRBV28 and TRBJ1-2; the D gene is possibly TRBD1 (5 bases). CDR3 length: 15 amino acids. Germline values: CDR1 MDHEN, CDR2 SYDVKM. V was trimmed by 5 bases and J by 8 bases, leaving 21 bases between them. Written as DNA, the CDR3 is TGTGCCAGCAGTCATCGGGACTATCGGGCGGAGGGCTACACCTTC. This codes for CASSHRDYRAEGYTF.

The chain carries TRBV6-5 and TRBJ1-3; D uncertain. The length of the CDR3 is 14 residues. Trimming took 3 bases from V and 2 from J, leaving 8 bases between them. The germline gives CDR1 MNHEY, CDR2 SVGAGI. CDR3 protein: CASSYSEAGNTIYF. For the CDR3, the DNA is TGTGCCAGCAGTTATTCCGAGGCTGGAAACACCATATATTTT.

The rearrangement joins TRBV5-6 to TRBJ2-5; 7 bases agree with TRBD1. The CDR3 is 15 amino acids. Per the germline V gene, CDR1 is SGHDT and CDR2 is YYEEEE. The ends lost 6 bases at V and 5 bases at J; junction bases unmatched: 13. CDR3 sequence: CASTFLTGPGETQYF. The CDR3 region has the DNA TGTGCCAGCACCTTTCTGACAGGGCCTGGGGAGACCCAGTACTTC.

The chain employs TRBV7-9 and TRBJ2-7; D is ambiguous. The germline V gene has CDR1 SEHNR and CDR2 FQNEAQ (reference sequence). V dropped 4 bases and J dropped 5 bases, with 9 bases sitting between them. This CDR3 has 12 amino acids. CDR3 sequence: CASSSPDNEQYF. The CDR3 coding sequence is TGTGCCAGCAGCTCCCCAGACAACGAGCAGTACTTC.

This clone has more than one count but fewer than ten. J is TRBJ1-5 and V is TRBV21-1; the table's D call, TRBD1, has no DNA check behind it. TRBV21-1 is designated a pseudogene. The CDR3 contains 17 residues. This CDR3 reads CASSTWTGGKSNQPQHF. The CDR3 coding sequence is TGTGCCAGCAGCACCTGGACAGGGGGCAAAAGCAATCAGCCCCAGCATTTT.

This rearrangement joins TRBV30 to TRBJ2-7; a weak D match, TRBD2 (6 bases). The CDR3 loop spans 14 amino acids. Germline V gene data show CDR1 as GTSNPN and CDR2 as SVGIG (reference sequence). V dropped 4 bases and J dropped 0 bases, with 13 bases sitting between them. Here the CDR3 reads CAWKPGGISYEQYF. CDR3 sequence (DNA): TGTGCCTGGAAGCCCGGGGGTATCTCCTACGAGCAGTACTTC.

Points on this clone: This specimen includes other DNA sequences encoding the same CDR3. The V call is TRBV12-3 or TRBV12-4, the J call TRBJ2-2; D gene ambiguous. V lost 3 bases and J 6 bases, leaving 5 bases between the germline ends. The CDR3 sequence is 12 residues long. The CDR3 nucleotides read TGTGCCAGCAGTTTCTCCGCCGGGGAGCTGTTTTTT. Encoded protein: CASSFSAGELFF.

V gene TRBV5-1 combines with J gene TRBJ2-1; 7 bases match TRBD1. The CDR3 extends over 13 amino acids. CDR1 is SGHRS, CDR2 YFSETQ, per germline. V was clipped by 4 bases and J by 6 bases; unmatched bases: 4. CDR3 sequence reads: CASSTTGPNEQFF. CDR3 bases: TGCGCCAGCAGCACGACAGGGCCCAATGAGCAGTTCTTC.

The V gene is TRBV7-9, the J gene TRBJ1-2, with a weak D call TRBD1 (6 bases). The CDR3 totals 17 residues. Germline loops: CDR1 SEHNR, CDR2 FQNEAQ (reference sequence). The V and J ends lost 1 base and 0 bases respectively, with 15 bases between them. As DNA, the CDR3 is TGTGCCAGCAGCTTAGGCAGGGGACCGGTCTCTAACTATGGCTACACCTTC. This encodes CASSLGRGPVSNYGYTF. Full variable domain (outside the CDR3, taken from reference TRBV7-9 and TRBJ1-2): DTGVSQNPRHKITKRGQNVTFRCDPISEHNRLYWYRQTLGQGPEFLTYFQNEAQLEKSRLLSDRFSAERPKGSFSTLEIQRTEQGDSAMYLCASSLGRGPVSNYGYTFGSGTRLTVV.

This rearrangement joins TRBV7-9 to TRBJ1-2; D is unresolved. V gave up 1 base and J gave up 0 bases, with 12 bases separating them. The CDR3 is 16 amino acids. The germline V gene encodes CDR1 SEHNR and CDR2 FQNEAQ (reference sequence). The CDR3 is CASSLDVRSSNYGYTF. The CDR3 coding sequence is TGTGCCAGCAGCTTAGATGTGAGGTCGTCTAACTATGGCTACACCTTC.

This chain links TRBV12-3 or TRBV12-4 with TRBJ2-7; 8 bases line up with TRBD2. The CDR3 totals 13 residues. J was trimmed by 5 bases and V by 11 bases; bases with no gene match: 11. CDR3 residues: CASSGGQGDEQYF. The CDR3 nucleotides read TGTGCCTCCTCGGGAGGGCAGGGTGACGAGCAGTACTTC.

The rearrangement joins TRBV10-3 to TRBJ1-3; D may be TRBD1 (5 bases). V lost 1 base to trimming and J lost 6 bases, with 10 bases between them. CDR1 and CDR2 (germline): ENHRY, SYGVKD. This CDR3 is 14 amino acids long. CDR3 coding DNA: TGTGCCATCAGTGAGTTAAGGGGCGAAAACACCATATATTTT. This codes for CAISELRGENTIYF.

The rearrangement links TRBV9 to TRBJ2-5; D remains unclear. Trimming shortened V by 4 bases and J by 0 bases, and 16 bases separated the two germline ends. The CDR3 covers 16 residues. In germline, CDR1 is SGDLS, CDR2 YYNGEE. The CDR3: CASSPSVLPYQETQYF. The CDR3, as DNA: TGTGCCAGCAGCCCAAGCGTACTACCGTACCAAGAGACCCAGTACTTC.

The chain has TRBV5-1 and TRBJ1-2, with 8 bases lining up with TRBD1. Per the germline V gene, CDR1 is SGHRS and CDR2 is YFSETQ. Trimming at V came to 4 bases and at J to 8 bases, leaving 4 bases not matched to a gene. The CDR3 is made up of 12 amino acids. The CDR3: CASSQGAGGYTF. The CDR3 region has the DNA TGCGCCAGCAGCCAGGGGGCAGGAGGCTACACCTTC. Full variable domain (rest looked up from reference TRBV5-1 and TRBJ1-2): KAGVTQTPRYLIKTRGQQVTLSCSPISGHRSVSWYQQTPGQGLQFLFEYFSETQRNKGNFPGRFSGRQFSNSRSEMNVSTLELGDSALYLCASSQGAGGYTFGSGTRLTVV.

The rearrangement links TRBV5-1 to TRBJ1-4; 9 bases map to TRBD1. Germline lookup yields CDR1 SGHRS and CDR2 YFSETQ. With V trimmed by 4 bases and J by 8 bases, 6 bases remained unmatched. The CDR3 is 14 residues long. In nucleotides, the CDR3 is TGCGCCAGCAGCCGGGACAGGGTTGGCGAAAAACTGTTTTTT. It is translated as CASSRDRVGEKLFF. The entire variable domain, with the rest obtained from reference TRBV5-1 and TRBJ1-4, is as follows: KAGVTQTPRYLIKTRGQQVTLSCSPISGHRSVSWYQQTPGQGLQFLFEYFSETQRNKGNFPGRFSGRQFSNSRSEMNVSTLELGDSALYLCASSRDRVGEKLFFGSGTQLSVL.

This clone was seen once. This chain links TRBV2 with TRBJ1-5, with D unresolved. The CDR3 consists of 16 residues. The germline V and J ends were trimmed by 2 bases and 0 bases, with 11 bases remaining between them. Looked up from germline, CDR1 is SNHLY and CDR2 is FYNNEI. The DNA for the CDR3 is TGTGCCAGCAGTGAATTGGCAGGTCATAGCAATCAGCCCCAGCATTTT. It yields the protein CASSELAGHSNQPQHF.

The chain employs TRBV11-3 and TRBJ1-1; D unclear. Trimming shortened V by 1 base and J by 1 base, and 4 bases separated the two germline ends. CDR1 SGHNT and CDR2 YENEEA come from the germline V gene. The CDR3 consists of 13 residues. CDR3 DNA sequence: TGTGCCAGCAGCTTAGGAGGGAACACTGAAGCTTTCTTT. Amino acid sequence: CASSLGGNTEAFF.

As DNA, the CDR3 is TGTGCCAGCAGCGGGAAGATTCGGGATTCGAGGGGCAATCAGCCCCAGCATTTT. The encoded protein is CASSGKIRDSRGNQPQHF. The chain carries TRBV14 and TRBJ1-5; D not resolved. V lost 5 bases, J lost 2 bases, and 22 bases lay in between. Germline V gene lookup returns CDR1 SGHDN and CDR2 FVKESK. The CDR3 has 18 residues. Based on the CDR3 plus reference TRBV14 and TRBJ1-5, the full variable domain is EAGVTQFPSHSVIEKGQTVTLRCDPISGHDNLYWYRRVMGKEIKFLLHFVKESKQDESGMPNNRFLAERTGGTYSTLKVQPAELEDSGVYFCASSGKIRDSRGNQPQHFGDGTRLSIL.

The rearrangement uses TRBV18 and TRBJ1-3; maybe TRBD1 (5 bases). V was pared by 3 bases and J by 4 bases, with 13 bases between. Germline V gene sequence: CDR1 KGHSH, CDR2 LQKENI. The CDR3 loop spans 15 amino acids. CDR3 sequence reads: CASSPARVVGNTIYF. The DNA for the CDR3 is TGTGCCAGCTCACCGGCCAGGGTCGTCGGAAACACCATATATTTT.

The CDR3, as DNA: TGTGCCAGCAGCCAAGTACGGGACAGGTCGAGGGAAAAACTGTTTTTT. Translating gives CASSQVRDRSREKLFF. The V call is TRBV14, the J call TRBJ1-4, with 8 bases aligning to TRBD1. The V gene's germline CDR1 is SGHDN and CDR2 FVKESK. After removal of 1 base from V and 8 bases from J, the junction contained 9 bases not matched to a gene. The CDR3 contains 16 residues.

The CDR3, as DNA: TGTGCCAGCAGTGAAAACCCCCGCGGTTTAGCTATTAAAGGCTACACCTTC. Its translation is CASSENPRGLAIKGYTF. The chain combines TRBV2 with TRBJ1-2; D remains unclear. CDR3 length equals 17 residues. Germline V gene lookup returns CDR1 SNHLY and CDR2 FYNNEI. V was clipped by 2 bases and J by 8 bases, with 24 bases between them.

This chain uses TRBV18 with TRBJ1-2; D remains unclear. Trimming took off 0 bases at V and 5 bases at J, with 4 bases between the two ends. This CDR3 is 12 amino acids long. Germline CDR1 reads KGHSH; CDR2 reads LQKENI. CDR3 nucleotide sequence: TGTGCCAGCTCACCACCGGAGTATGGCTACACCTTC. Its protein is CASSPPEYGYTF. The whole variable domain, remainder taken from reference TRBV18 and TRBJ1-2, is NAGVMQNPRHLVRRRGQEARLRCSPMKGHSHVYWYRQLPEEGLKFMVYLQKENIIDESGMPKERFSAEFPKEGPSILRIQQVVRGDSAAYFCASSPPEYGYTFGSGTRLTVV.

The J gene is TRBJ2-5, the V gene TRBV6-5; 9 bases match TRBD1. CDR1 and CDR2 from the germline V gene are MNHEY and SVGAGI. V lost 5 bases and J lost 3; bases outside the gene matches: 7. The CDR3 consists of 15 residues. CDR3 sequence: CASSTTGGNEETQYF. The CDR3 bases are TGTGCCAGCAGTACGACAGGGGGGAATGAAGAGACCCAGTACTTC.

The V and J genes are TRBV7-2 and TRBJ1-3; a weak D match, TRBD1 (6 bases). This CDR3 has 14 residues. The V gene lost 6 bases and the J gene lost 4 bases, with 13 bases spanning the gap. CDR1 is SGHTA, CDR2 FQGNSA, per germline. Written as DNA, the CDR3 is TGTGCCAGCAGTAGAACAGGGTACGGAAACACCATATATTTT. It is translated as CASSRTGYGNTIYF.

The chain links TRBV14 to TRBJ1-2; unclear D gene. The germline V gene has CDR1 SGHDN and CDR2 FVKESK. Trimming took off 6 bases at V and 4 bases at J, with 12 bases between the two ends. The CDR3 is made up of 13 amino acids. The CDR3 protein is CASSLGPVYGYTF. In DNA, the CDR3 is TGTGCCAGCAGTCTTGGGCCGGTCTATGGCTACACCTTC.

The V and J genes are TRBV28 and TRBJ1-4; a weak D match, TRBD1 (5 bases). Germline lookup yields CDR1 MDHEN and CDR2 SYDVKM. V was trimmed by 5 bases and J by 11 bases, leaving 18 bases between them. The CDR3 contains 14 residues. CDR3 in amino acids: CASSLPGGRDKLFF. DNA of the CDR3: TGTGCCAGCAGTCTGCCGGGGGGGAGGGACAAACTGTTTTTT.

V is TRBV10-2 and J is TRBJ2-5; 8 bases fit TRBD1. J gave up 3 bases and V 8 bases, and 2 bases lay outside the gene matches. CDR1 is WSHSY and CDR2 is SAAADI in the germline V gene. The CDR3 spans 12 residues. The CDR3: CASLQGEETQYF. CDR3 in DNA: TGCGCCAGCTTACAGGGGGAAGAGACCCAGTACTTC.

The chain recombines TRBV24-1 with TRBJ2-7; 7 nucleotides align to TRBD1. This CDR3 has 14 residues. Germline V gene lookup returns CDR1 KGHDR and CDR2 SFDVKD. The ends lost 11 bases at V and 4 bases at J; junction bases unmatched: 13. The CDR3 region has the DNA TGTGCCATCTTCATACAGGGGTCACCTTACGAGCAGTACTTC. Encoded protein: CAIFIQGSPYEQYF.